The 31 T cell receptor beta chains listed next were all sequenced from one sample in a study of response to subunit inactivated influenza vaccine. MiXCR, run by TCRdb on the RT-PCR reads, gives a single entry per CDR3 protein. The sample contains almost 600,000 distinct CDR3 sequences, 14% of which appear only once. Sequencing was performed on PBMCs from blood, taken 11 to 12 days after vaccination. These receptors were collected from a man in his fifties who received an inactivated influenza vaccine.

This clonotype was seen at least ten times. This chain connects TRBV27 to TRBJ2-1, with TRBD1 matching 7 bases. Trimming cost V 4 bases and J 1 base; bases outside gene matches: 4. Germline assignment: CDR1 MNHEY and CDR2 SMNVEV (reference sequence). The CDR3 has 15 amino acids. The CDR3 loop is CASSSSTGSYNEQFF. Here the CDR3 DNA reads TGTGCCAGCAGTTCCTCGACAGGGTCCTACAATGAGCAGTTCTTC.

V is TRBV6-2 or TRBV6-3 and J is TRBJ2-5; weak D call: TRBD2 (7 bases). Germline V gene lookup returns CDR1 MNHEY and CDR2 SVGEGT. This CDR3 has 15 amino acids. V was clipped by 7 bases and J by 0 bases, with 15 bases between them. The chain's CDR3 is CASTPGRGYQETQYF. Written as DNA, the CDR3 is TGTGCCAGCACCCCTGGGAGGGGGTACCAAGAGACCCAGTACTTC.

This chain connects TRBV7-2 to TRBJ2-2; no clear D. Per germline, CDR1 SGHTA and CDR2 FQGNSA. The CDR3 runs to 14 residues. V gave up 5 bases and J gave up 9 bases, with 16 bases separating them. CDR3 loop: CASSPRRIVRELFF. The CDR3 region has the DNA TGTGCCAGCAGCCCTAGACGGATCGTCCGGGAGCTGTTTTTT.

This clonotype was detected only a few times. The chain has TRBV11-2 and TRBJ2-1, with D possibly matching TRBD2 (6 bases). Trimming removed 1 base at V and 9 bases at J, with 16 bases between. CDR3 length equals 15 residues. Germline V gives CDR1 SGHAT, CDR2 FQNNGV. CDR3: CASSLAAGPVGEQFF. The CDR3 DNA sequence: TGTGCCAGCAGCTTAGCAGCGGGCCCCGTGGGTGAGCAGTTCTTC. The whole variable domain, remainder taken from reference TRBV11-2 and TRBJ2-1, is EAGVAQSPRYKIIEKRQSVAFWCNPISGHATLYWYQQILGQGPKLLIQFQNNGVVDDSQLPKDRFSAERLKGVDSTLKIQPAKLEDSAVYLCASSLAAGPVGEQFFGPGTRLTVL.

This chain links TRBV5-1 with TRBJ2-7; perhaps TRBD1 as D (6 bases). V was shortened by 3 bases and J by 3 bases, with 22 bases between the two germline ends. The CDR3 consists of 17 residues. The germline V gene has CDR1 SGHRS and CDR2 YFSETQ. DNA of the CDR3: TGCGCCAGCAGCTCATCAGGGGTGGGGGTTCGTCTCTACGAGCAGTACTTC. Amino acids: CASSSSGVGVRLYEQYF.

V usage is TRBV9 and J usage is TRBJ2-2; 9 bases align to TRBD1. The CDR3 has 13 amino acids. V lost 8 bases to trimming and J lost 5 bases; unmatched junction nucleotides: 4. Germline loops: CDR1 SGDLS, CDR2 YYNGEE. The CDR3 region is CASPGTGTGELFF. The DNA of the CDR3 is TGTGCCAGTCCAGGGACAGGGACCGGGGAGCTGTTTTTT.

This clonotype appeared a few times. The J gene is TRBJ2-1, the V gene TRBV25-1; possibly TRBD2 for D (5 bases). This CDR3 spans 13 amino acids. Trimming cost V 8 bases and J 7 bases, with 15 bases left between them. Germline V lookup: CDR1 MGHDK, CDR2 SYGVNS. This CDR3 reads CASAASTRNEQFF. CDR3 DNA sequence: TGTGCCAGCGCCGCTAGCACCCGAAATGAGCAGTTCTTC. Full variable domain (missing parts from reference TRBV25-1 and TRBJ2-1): EADIYQTPRYLVIGTGKKITLECSQTMGHDKMYWYQQDPGMELHLIHYSYGVNSTEKGDLSSESTVSRIRTEHFPLTLESARPSHTSQYLCASAASTRNEQFFGPGTRLTVL.

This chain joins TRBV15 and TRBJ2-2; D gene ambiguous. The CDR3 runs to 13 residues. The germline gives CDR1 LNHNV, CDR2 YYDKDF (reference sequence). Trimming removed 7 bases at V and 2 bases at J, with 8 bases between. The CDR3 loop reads CATMKGNTGELFF. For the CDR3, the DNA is TGTGCCACCATGAAGGGTAACACCGGGGAGCTGTTTTTT. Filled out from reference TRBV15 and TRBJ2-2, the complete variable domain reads DAMVIQNPRYQVTQFGKPVTLSCSQTLNHNVMYWYQQKSSQAPKLLFHYYDKDFNNEADTPDNFQSRRPNTSFCFLDIRSPGLGDTAMYLCATMKGNTGELFFGEGSRLTVL.

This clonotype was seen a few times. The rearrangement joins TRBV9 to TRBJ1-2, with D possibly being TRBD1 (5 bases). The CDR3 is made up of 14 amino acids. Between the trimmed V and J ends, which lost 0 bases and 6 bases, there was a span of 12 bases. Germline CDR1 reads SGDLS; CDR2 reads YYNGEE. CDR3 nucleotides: TGTGCCAGCAGCGTAGTGGACGCCAGGGATGGCTACACCTTC. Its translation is CASSVVDARDGYTF. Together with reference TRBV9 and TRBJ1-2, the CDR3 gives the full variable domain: DSGVTQTPKHLITATGQRVTLRCSPRSGDLSVYWYQQSLDQGLQFLIQYYNGEERAKGNILERFSAQQFPDLHSELNLSSLELGDSALYFCASSVVDARDGYTFGSGTRLTVV.

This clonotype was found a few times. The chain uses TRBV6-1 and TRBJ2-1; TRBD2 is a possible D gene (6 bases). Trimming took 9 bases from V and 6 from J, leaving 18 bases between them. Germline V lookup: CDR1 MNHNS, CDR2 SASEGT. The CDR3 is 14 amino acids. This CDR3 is CASRVGGVSNEQFF. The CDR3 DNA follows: TGTGCCAGTAGGGTCGGGGGTGTTAGCAATGAGCAGTTCTTC.

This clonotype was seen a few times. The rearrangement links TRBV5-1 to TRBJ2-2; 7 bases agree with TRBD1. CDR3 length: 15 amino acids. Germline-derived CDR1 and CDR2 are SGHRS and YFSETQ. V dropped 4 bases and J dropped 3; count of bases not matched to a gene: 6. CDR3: CASSPGTAYTGELFF. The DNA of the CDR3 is TGCGCCAGCAGCCCGGGGACAGCCTACACCGGGGAGCTGTTTTTT.

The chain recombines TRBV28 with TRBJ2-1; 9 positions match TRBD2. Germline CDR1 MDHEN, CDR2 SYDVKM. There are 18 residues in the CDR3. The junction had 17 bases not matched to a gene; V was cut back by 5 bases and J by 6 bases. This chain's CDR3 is CASSGDYSGRSRVNEQFF. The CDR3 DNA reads TGTGCCAGCAGTGGGGACTATAGCGGGAGAAGTCGCGTCAATGAGCAGTTCTTC.

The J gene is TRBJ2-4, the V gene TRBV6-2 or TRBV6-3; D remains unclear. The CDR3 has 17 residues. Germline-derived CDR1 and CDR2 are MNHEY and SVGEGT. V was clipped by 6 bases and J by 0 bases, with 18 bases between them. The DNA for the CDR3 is TGTGCCAGCAGCGCACCAAGCGTCCACCTAGCCAAAAACATTCAGTACTTC. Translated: CASSAPSVHLAKNIQYF.

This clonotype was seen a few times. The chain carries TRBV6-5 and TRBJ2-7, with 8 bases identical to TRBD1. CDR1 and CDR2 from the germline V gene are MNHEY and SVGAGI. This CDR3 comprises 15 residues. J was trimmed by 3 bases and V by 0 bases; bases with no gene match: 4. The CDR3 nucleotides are TGTGCCAGCAGTTACTCGGACAGGGCTGGCTACGAGCAGTACTTC. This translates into CASSYSDRAGYEQYF.

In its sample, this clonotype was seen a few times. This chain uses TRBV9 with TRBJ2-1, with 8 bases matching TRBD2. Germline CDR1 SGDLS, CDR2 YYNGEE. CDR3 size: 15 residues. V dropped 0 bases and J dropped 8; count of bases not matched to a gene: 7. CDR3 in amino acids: CASSVAWREVDEQFF. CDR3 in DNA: TGTGCCAGCAGCGTAGCTTGGCGGGAGGTGGATGAGCAGTTCTTC.

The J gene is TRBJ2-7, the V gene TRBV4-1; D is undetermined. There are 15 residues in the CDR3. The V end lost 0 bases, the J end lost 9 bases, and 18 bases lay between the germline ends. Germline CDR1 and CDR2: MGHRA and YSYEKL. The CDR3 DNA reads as TGCGCCAGCAGCCAAGATCCAAAGGACCGAGAATCGCAGTACTTC. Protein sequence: CASSQDPKDRESQYF.

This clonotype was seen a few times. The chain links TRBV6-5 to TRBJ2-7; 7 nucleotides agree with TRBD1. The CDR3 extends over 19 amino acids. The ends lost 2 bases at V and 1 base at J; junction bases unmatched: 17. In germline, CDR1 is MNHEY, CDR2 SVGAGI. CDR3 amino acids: CASSYLPSYAGTASYEQYF. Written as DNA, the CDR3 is TGTGCCAGCAGTTACCTACCGTCGTACGCCGGGACAGCATCCTACGAGCAGTACTTC.

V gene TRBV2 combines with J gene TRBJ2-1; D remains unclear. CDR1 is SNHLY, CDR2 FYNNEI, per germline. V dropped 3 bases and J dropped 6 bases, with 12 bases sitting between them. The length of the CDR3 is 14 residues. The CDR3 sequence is CASSDSRNRNEQFF. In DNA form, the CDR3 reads TGTGCCAGCAGTGACAGTCGGAACCGCAATGAGCAGTTCTTC.

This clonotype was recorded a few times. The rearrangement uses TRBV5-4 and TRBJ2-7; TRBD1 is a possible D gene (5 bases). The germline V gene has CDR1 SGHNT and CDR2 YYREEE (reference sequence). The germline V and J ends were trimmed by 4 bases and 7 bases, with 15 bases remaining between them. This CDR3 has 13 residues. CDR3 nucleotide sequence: TGTGCCAGCAGCGCCCAGGGTAGACAAGAGCAGTACTTC. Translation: CASSAQGRQEQYF.

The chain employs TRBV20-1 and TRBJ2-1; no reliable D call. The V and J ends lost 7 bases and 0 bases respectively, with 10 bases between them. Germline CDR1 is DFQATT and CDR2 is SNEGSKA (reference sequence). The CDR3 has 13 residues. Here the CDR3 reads CSVLGNSYNEQFF. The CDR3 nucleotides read TGCAGTGTGTTGGGGAACTCCTACAATGAGCAGTTCTTC.

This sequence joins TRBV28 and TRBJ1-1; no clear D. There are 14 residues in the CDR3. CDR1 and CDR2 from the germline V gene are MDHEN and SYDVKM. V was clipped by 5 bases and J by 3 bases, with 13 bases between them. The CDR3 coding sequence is TGTGCCAGCAGTCGTGGACTTATTTACACTGAAGCTTTCTTT. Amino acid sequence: CASSRGLIYTEAFF.

For the CDR3, the DNA is TGCAGTGCTAGAGAGACAGGCTACGAGCAGTACTTC. The encoded protein is CSARETGYEQYF. The chain has TRBV20-1 and TRBJ2-7, with a possible D match to TRBD1 (6 bases). Trimming removed 0 bases from V and 3 bases from J, with 6 bases in between. Germline V gene lookup returns CDR1 DFQATT and CDR2 SNEGSKA (reference sequence). The CDR3 runs 12 residues.

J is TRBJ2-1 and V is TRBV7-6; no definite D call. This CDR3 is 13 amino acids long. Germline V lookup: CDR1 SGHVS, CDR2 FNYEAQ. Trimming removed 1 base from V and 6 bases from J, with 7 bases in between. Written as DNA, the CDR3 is TGTGCCAGCAGCTTAGGCCAGGCCAATGAGCAGTTCTTC. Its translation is CASSLGQANEQFF. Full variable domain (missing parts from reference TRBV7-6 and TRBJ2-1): GAGVSQSPRYKVTKRGQDVALRCDPISGHVSLYWYRQALGQGPEFLTYFNYEAQQDKSGLPNDRFSAERPEGSISTLTIQRTEQRDSAMYRCASSLGQANEQFFGPGTRLTVL.

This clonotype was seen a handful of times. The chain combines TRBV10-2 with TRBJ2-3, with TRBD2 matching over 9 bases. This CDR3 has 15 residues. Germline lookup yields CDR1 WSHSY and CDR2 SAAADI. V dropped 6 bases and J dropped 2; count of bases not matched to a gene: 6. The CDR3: CASSGAGGYTDTQYF. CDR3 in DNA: TGCGCCAGCAGCGGGGCGGGGGGGTACACAGATACGCAGTATTTT.

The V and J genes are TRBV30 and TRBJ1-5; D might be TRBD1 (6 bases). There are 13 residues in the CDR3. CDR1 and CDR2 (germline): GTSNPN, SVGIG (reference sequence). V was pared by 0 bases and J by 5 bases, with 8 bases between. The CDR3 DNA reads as TGTGCCTGGAGTGTAGAGGGGGATCAGCCCCAGCATTTT. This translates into CAWSVEGDQPQHF.

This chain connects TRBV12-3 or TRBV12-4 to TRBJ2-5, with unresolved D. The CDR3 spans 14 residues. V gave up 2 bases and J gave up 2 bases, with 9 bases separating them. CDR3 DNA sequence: TGTGCCAGCAGTTTAACAACAGTACAAGAGACCCAGTACTTC. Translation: CASSLTTVQETQYF.

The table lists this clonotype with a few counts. CDR3 residues: CATSRDRGTEAFF. CDR3 nucleotides: TGTGCCACCAGCAGAGACAGGGGTACTGAAGCTTTCTTT. The rearrangement joins TRBV15 to TRBJ1-1; D perhaps matches TRBD1 (6 bases). The CDR3 is 13 residues long. V lost 0 bases and J lost 5, with 7 bases in between. Germline CDR1 LNHNV, CDR2 YYDKDF (reference sequence). The variable domain in full, completed from reference TRBV15 and TRBJ1-1, reads DAMVIQNPRYQVTQFGKPVTLSCSQTLNHNVMYWYQQKSSQAPKLLFHYYDKDFNNEADTPDNFQSRRPNTSFCFLDIRSPGLGDTAMYLCATSRDRGTEAFFGQGTRLTVV.

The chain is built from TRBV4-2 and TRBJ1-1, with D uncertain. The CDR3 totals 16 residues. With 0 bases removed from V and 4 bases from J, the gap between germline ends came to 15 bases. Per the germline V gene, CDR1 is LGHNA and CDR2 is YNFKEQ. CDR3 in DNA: TGTGCCAGCAGCCAAGATGGTTCGGGATGGGCCACTGAAGCTTTCTTT. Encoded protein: CASSQDGSGWATEAFF.

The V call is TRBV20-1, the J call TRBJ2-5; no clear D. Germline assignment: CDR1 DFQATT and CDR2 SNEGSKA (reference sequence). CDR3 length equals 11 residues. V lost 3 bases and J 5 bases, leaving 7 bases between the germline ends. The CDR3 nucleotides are TGCAGTGCTAGTGCTGAGGAGACCCAGTACTTC. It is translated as CSASAEETQYF.

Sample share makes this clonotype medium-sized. The CDR3, as DNA: TGTGCCAGCAGTTCCCGGGGACAGGCTAACTATGGCTACACCTTC. Protein sequence: CASSSRGQANYGYTF. The chain couples TRBV12-3 or TRBV12-4 to TRBJ1-2, with TRBD1 matching over 8 bases. The CDR3 has 15 residues. V lost 4 bases, J lost 0 bases, and 4 bases stayed unmatched.

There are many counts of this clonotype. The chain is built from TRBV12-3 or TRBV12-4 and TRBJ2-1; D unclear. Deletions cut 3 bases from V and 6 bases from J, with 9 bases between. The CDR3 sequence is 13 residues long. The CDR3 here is CASSFQAANEQFF. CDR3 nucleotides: TGTGCCAGCAGTTTCCAGGCAGCCAATGAGCAGTTCTTC.